This T cell receptor beta chain was found in a study of blood T cell repertoires in COVID-19 (TCRdb year 2020). The study in broad terms: Samples from collaborators originated in the United States, Italy and Spain and spanned both the acute and convalescent phases of COVID-19. Subjects who had been exposed to COVID-19, were actively infected with it, or had recovered from it provided the deeply sampled blood TCRbeta repertoires that made up the dataset. A freely available public database, intended as a resource for researchers studying the immune response to SARS-CoV-2, is where the repertoires were released. Samples were obtained from the ongoing ImmuneRACE study (first 160 participants) and from 1,254 subjects provided by 6 global collaborators. The prospective study material was composed of cDNA or gDNA derived from T cells, B-cell-depleted T cells, or PBMCs. Where HLA class I and class II types were available, the types were taken from metadata supplied by the sample provider, not from assay-based typing. A de-identified subject ID, COVID-19 status, age in years and sex were almost always included in the sample metadata.

The immunoSEQ Assay, a bias-controlled multiplex PCR, was used to amplify TCRbeta CDR3 regions from genomic DNA. As for the original processing: The number of nucleated cells in each sample was estimated by amplification of reference gene primers within the assay. To quantify the absolute abundance of each unique TCRbeta CDR3 rearrangement, sequence reads were collapsed and filtered. For each sample, productive Simpson clonality was calculated by taking the square root of Simpson's diversity index across productive rearrangements. Held by TCRdb, this immuneACCESS table contains in-frame sequences only and omits some clones. Under half of the omission traces to an unresolved V gene where checked; the cause of the rest is unknown. V and J calls and clone size come straight from that table; D and trimming were deduced from the DNA. Across this sample there are about 110,000 clones, with around 83% seen only once. Of the sample, just over 4% falls within the top ten clones.

Overall study results and their limits: The amount of clinical and demographic metadata varied by source and participant and was provided uncurated.

Whole blood was collected in K2EDTA tubes by collaborating institutions according to the institutions' own protocols. For TCRbeta analysis, collaborator samples were shipped as frozen whole blood, as isolated PBMCs, or as DNA extracted from either sample type. Turning to this clone: Its antigen specificity is not known. No base quality values were provided; no much bigger clone lies one nucleotide off.

Per the germline V gene (reference sequence), LNHDA is the CDR1 and SQIVND is the CDR2. Spanning cysteine to phenylalanine, the CDR3 consists of 13 amino acids. Solely the CDR3 DNA is kept, with 39 bases framed from the first base. V and J are truncated by 3 bases and 4 bases respectively, leaving an intervening sequence of 9 bases. The receptor's source is a woman aged 70-85 years with acute or convalescent COVID-19. Recombination connected TRBV19 to TRBJ1-1; tentative D gene TRBD1, with 5 bases matching. The sample comprised peripheral blood. In nucleotides, the sequence is TGTGCCAGTAGTATTGGCGGGGGCACTGAAGCTTTCTTT. Translated, this is CASSIGGGTEAFF. When the CDR3 is completed using the reference TRBV19 and TRBJ1-1 genes on either side, the full variable domain is DGGITQSPKYLFRKEGQNVTLSCEQNLNHDAMYWYRQDPGQGLRLIYYSQIVNDFQKGDIAEGYSVSREKKESFPLTVTSAQKNPTAFYLCASSIGGGTEAFFGQGTRLTVV.